Given below is one T cell receptor (beta chain) in context. What it binds is not known. PCR primers comprised 60 Vbeta and 13 Jbeta primers. Profiling relied on immunoSEQ multiplex PCR, and the TCRdb table lists in-frame clones only, not all of them. The data contain under 200,000 clones, 70% to 90% of them singletons. The source of the sample is a study of cytomegalovirus exposure and HLA in healthy donors. On the study more broadly: Of all 370 or so donors who were genotyped, 81% belonged to the Caucasian-associated ancestry cluster. Study conclusions and caveats: Analysis was performed later, and it showed HLA-associated TCR beta chains to be more clonally expanded than equally common others. Across donors, sequencing depth was assumed by presence/absence analyses to be roughly uniform.

The V gene lost 0 bases and the J gene lost 5 bases, with 23 bases spanning the gap. Germline V CDR1 and CDR2: MNHEY, SMNVEV (reference sequence). The CDR3 covers 20 residues. V gene TRBV27 combines with J gene TRBJ1-6, with a tentative D call TRBD1 (6 bases). Input material: PBMCs. The source is a woman between 18 and 29 years old in good health and CMV-seronegative. The chain's CDR3 is CASSLSHRDIWTLNNSPLHF. The DNA for the CDR3 is TGTGCCAGCAGTTTATCGCACAGGGACATATGGACCCTGAATAATTCACCCCTCCACTTT.